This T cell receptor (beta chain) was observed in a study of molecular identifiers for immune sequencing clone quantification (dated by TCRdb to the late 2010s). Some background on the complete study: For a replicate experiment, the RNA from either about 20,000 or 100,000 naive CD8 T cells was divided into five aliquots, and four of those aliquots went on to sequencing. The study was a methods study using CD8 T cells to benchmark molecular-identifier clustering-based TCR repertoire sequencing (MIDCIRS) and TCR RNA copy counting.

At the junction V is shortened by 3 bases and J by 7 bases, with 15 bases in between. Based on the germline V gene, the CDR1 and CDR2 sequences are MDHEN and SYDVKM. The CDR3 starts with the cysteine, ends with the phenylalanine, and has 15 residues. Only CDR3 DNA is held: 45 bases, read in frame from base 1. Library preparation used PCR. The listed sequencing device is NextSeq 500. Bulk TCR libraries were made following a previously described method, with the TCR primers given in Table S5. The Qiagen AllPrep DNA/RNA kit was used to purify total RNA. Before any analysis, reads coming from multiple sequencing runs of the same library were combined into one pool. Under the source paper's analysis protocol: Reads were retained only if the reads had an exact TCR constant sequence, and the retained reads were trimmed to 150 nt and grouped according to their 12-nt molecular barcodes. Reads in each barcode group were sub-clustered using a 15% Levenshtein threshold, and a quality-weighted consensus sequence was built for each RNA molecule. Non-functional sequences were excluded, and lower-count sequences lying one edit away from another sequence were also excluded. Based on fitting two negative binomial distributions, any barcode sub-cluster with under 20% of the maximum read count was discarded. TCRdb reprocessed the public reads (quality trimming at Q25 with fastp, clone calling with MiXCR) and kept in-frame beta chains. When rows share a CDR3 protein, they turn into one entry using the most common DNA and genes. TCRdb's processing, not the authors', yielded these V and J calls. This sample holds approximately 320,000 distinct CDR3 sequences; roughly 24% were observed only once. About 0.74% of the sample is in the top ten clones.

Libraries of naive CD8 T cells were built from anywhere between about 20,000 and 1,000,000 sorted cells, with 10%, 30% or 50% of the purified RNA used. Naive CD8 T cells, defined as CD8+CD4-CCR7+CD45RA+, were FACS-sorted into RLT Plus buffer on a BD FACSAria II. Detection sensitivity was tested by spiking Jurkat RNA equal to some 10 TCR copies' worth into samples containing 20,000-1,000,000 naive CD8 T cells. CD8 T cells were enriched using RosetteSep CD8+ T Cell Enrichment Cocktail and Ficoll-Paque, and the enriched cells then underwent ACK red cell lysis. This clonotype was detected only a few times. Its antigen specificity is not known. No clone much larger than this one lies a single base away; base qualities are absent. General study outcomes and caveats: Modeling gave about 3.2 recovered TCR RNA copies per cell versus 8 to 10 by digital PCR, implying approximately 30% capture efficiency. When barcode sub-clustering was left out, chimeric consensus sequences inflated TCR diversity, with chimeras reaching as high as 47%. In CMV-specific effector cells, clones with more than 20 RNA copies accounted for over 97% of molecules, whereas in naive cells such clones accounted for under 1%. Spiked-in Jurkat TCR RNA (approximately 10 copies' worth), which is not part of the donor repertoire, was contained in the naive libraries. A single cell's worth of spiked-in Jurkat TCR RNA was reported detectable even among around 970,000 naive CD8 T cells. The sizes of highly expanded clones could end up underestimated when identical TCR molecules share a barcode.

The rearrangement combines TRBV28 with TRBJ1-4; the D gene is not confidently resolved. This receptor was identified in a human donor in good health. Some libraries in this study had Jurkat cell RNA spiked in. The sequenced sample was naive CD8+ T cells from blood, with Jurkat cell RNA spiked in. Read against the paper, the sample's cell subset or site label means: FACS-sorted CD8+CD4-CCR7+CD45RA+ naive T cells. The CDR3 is CASSFRWGVGEKLFF. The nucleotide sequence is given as TGTGCCAGCAGTTTTAGATGGGGAGTCGGTGAAAAACTGTTTTTT.